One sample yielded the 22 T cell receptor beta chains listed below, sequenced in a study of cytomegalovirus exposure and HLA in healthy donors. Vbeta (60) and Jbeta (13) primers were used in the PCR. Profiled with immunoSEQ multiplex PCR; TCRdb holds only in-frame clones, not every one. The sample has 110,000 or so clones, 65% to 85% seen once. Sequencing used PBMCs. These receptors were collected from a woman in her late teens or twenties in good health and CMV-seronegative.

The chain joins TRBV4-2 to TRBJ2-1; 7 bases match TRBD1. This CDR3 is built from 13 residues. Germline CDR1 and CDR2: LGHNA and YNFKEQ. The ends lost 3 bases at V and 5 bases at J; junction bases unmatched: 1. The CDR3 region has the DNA TGTGCCAGCAGCCACGGGACAGACAATGAGCAGTTCTTC. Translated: CASSHGTDNEQFF.

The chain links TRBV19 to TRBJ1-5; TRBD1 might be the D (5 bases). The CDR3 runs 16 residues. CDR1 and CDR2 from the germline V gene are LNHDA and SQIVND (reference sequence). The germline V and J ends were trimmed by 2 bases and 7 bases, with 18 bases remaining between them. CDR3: CASSISRRGAGQPQHF. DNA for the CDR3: TGTGCCAGTAGTATAAGTAGAAGGGGCGCGGGGCAGCCCCAGCATTTT.

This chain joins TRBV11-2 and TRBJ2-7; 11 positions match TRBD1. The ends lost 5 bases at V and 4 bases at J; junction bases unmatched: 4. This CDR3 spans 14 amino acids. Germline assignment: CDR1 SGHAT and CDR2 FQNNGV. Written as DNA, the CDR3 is TGTGCCAGCAGCCCGGGACAGGGGGGGTACGAGCAGTACGTC. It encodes CASSPGQGGYEQYV.

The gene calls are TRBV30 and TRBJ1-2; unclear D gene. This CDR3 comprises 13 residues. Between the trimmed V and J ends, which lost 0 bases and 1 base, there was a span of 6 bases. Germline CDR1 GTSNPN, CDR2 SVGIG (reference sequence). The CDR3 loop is CAWSVQSNYGYTF. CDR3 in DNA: TGTGCCTGGAGTGTACAGAGTAACTATGGCTACACCTTC.

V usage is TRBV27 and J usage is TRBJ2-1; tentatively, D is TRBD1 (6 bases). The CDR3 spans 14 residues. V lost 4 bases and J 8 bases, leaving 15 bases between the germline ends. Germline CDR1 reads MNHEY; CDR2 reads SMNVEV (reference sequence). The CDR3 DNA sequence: TGTGCCAGCAGTTCCCTCCGTGGGGGCGATGAGCAGTTCTTC. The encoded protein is CASSSLRGGDEQFF.

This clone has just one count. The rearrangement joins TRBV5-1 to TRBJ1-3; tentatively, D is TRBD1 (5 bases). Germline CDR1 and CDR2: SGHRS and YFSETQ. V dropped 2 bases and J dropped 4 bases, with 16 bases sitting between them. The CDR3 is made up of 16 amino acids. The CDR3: CASSLTTGLEGNTIYF. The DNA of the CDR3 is TGCGCCAGCAGCTTAACTACGGGACTCGAGGGAAACACCATATATTTT.

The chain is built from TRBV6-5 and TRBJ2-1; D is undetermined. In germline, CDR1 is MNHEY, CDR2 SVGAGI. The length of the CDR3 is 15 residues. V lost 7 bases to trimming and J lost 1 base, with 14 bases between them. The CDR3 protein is CASTLVGPSYNEQFF. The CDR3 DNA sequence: TGTGCCAGCACGTTAGTGGGCCCGTCCTACAATGAGCAGTTCTTC.

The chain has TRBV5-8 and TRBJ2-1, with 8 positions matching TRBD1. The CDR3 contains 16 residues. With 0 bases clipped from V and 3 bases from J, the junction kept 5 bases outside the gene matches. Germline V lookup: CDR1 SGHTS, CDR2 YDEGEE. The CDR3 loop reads CASSLGTGRDYNEQFF. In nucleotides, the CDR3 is TGTGCCAGCAGCTTGGGGACAGGGAGAGACTACAATGAGCAGTTCTTC.

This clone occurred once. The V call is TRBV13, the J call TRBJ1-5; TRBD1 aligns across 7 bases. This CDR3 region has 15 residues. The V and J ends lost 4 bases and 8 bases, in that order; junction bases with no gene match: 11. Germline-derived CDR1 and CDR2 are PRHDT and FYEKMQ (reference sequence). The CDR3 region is CASSSGQSTIKPQHF. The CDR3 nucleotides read TGTGCCAGCAGCTCGGGACAGTCTACAATCAAGCCCCAGCATTTT.

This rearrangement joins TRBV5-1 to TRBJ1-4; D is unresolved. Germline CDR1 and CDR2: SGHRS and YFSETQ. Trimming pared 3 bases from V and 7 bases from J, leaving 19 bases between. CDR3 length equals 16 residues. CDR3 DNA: TGCGCCAGCAGCTGGAGGCAGGTCACGGCGGGTGAAAAACTGTTTTTT. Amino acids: CASSWRQVTAGEKLFF.

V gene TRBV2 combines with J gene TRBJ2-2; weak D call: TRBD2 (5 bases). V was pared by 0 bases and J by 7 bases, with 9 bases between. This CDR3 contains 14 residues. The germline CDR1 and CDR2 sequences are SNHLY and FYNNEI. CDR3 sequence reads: CASSEAGRGGELFF. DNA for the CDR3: TGTGCCAGCAGTGAAGCCGGACGGGGCGGGGAGCTGTTTTTT.

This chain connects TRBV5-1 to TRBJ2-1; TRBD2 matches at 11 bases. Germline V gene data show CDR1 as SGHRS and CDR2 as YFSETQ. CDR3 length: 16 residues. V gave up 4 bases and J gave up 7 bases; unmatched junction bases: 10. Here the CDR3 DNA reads TGCGCCAGCAGCAGGATAGCGGGAGGGGGGGGTAATGAGCAGTTCTTC. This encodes CASSRIAGGGGNEQFF.

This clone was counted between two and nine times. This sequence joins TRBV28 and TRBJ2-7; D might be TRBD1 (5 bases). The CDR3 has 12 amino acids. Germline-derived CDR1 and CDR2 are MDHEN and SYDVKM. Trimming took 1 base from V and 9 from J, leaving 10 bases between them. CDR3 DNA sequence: TGTGCCAGCAGTTTATCCATAGGGGTGCAGTACGTC. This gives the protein CASSLSIGVQYV.

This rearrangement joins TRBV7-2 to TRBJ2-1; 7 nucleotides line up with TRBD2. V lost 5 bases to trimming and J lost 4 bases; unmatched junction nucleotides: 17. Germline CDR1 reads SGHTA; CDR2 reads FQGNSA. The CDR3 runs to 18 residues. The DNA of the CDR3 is TGTGCCAGCAGCCCGCGGGGGATCGGGGAGGGCTCTTACAATGAGCAGTTCTTC. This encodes CASSPRGIGEGSYNEQFF.

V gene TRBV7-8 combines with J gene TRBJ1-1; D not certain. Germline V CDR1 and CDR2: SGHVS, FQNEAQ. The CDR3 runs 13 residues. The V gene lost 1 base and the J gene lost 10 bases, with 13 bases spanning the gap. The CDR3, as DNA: TGTGCCAGCAGCTTAGAGCGGCCGACGAGAGCTTTCTTT. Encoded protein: CASSLERPTRAFF.

CDR3 DNA: TGTGCCATCAGGGGACAGAAAGACAATGAGCAGTTCTTC. It specifies CAIRGQKDNEQFF. This chain uses TRBV10-3 with TRBJ2-1; TRBD1 matches at 7 bases. Looked up from germline, CDR1 is ENHRY and CDR2 is SYGVKD. The CDR3 contains 13 residues. The V and J ends lost 6 bases and 5 bases, in that order; junction bases with no gene match: 4.

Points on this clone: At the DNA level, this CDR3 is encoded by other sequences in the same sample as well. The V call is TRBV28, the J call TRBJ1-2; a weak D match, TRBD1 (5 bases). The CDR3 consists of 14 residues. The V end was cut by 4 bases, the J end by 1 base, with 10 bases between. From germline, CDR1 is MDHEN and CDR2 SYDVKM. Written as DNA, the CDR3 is TGTGCCAGCAGTTCCCGGGGACTTAACTATGGCTACACCTTC. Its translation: CASSSRGLNYGYTF.

The CDR3 region has the DNA TGTGCCAGCAGCACATCGACAGTACAAGAGACCCAGTACTTC. Its protein is CASSTSTVQETQYF. The chain employs TRBV7-9 and TRBJ2-5; tentatively, D is TRBD1 (5 bases). The CDR3 contains 14 residues. The germline V gene encodes CDR1 SEHNR and CDR2 FQNEAQ (reference sequence). Trimming took off 5 bases at V and 2 bases at J, with 12 bases between the two ends. The whole variable domain, remainder taken from reference TRBV7-9 and TRBJ2-5, is DTGVSQNPRHKITKRGQNVTFRCDPISEHNRLYWYRQTLGQGPEFLTYFQNEAQLEKSRLLSDRFSAERPKGSFSTLEIQRTEQGDSAMYLCASSTSTVQETQYFGPGTRLLVL.

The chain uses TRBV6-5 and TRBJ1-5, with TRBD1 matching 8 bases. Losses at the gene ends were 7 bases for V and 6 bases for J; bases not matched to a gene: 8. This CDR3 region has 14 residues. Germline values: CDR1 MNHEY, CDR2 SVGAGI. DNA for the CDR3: TGTGCCAGCAACGACAGGGGTGGTGGTCAGCCCCAGCATTTT. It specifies CASNDRGGGQPQHF.

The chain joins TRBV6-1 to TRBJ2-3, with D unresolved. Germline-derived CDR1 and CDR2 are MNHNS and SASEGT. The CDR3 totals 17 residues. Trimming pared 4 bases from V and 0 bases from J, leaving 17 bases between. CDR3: CASSGSQSEVSTDTQYF. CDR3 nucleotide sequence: TGTGCCAGCAGTGGTAGCCAATCCGAGGTGAGCACAGATACGCAGTATTTT.

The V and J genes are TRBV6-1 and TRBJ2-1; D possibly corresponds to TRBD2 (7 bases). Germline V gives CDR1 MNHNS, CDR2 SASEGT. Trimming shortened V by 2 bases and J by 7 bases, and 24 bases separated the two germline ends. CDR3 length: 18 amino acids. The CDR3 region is CASSERVVGGGAENEQFF. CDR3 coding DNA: TGTGCCAGCAGTGAACGAGTCGTTGGAGGGGGGGCGGAGAATGAGCAGTTCTTC.

CDR3 DNA: TGTGCCAGCAGTCCACGGACAGGGGGGGGAGAAAAACTGTTTTTT. Protein: CASSPRTGGGEKLFF. The V gene is TRBV6-5, the J gene TRBJ1-4; 10 nucleotides align to TRBD1. The CDR3 covers 15 residues. The V and J ends lost 5 bases and 8 bases, in that order; junction bases with no gene match: 8. From germline, CDR1 is MNHEY and CDR2 SVGAGI.